This entry lists 22 T cell receptor beta chains sequenced from one sample in a study of blood T cell repertoires in COVID-19. Libraries were prepared by immunoSEQ multiplex PCR; TCRdb keeps only in-frame clonotypes and omits some of them. The sample holds 210,000 or so clones, 82% seen once. The specimen sequenced was peripheral blood. The receptors come from a woman in her thirties or forties with acute or convalescent COVID-19.

This chain uses TRBV9 with TRBJ1-1; possible D gene TRBD1, 5 bases. Germline CDR1 is SGDLS and CDR2 is YYNGEE. V was pared by 1 base and J by 0 bases, with 13 bases between. The CDR3 is 16 residues long. CDR3 nucleotides: TGTGCCAGCAGCGTATCCACGACAGTGTTGAACACTGAAGCTTTCTTT. It translates to CASSVSTTVLNTEAFF. Complete variable domain (other parts from reference TRBV9 and TRBJ1-1): DSGVTQTPKHLITATGQRVTLRCSPRSGDLSVYWYQQSLDQGLQFLIQYYNGEERAKGNILERFSAQQFPDLHSELNLSSLELGDSALYFCASSVSTTVLNTEAFFGQGTRLTVV.

This clone was detected only once. The chain is built from TRBV6-1 and TRBJ2-3; D might be TRBD1 (6 bases). The germline V gene encodes CDR1 MNHNS and CDR2 SASEGT. This CDR3 spans 14 amino acids. V was pared by 1 base and J by 11 bases, with 16 bases between. The CDR3 sequence: CASSEEYWGPGQYF. For the CDR3, the DNA is TGTGCCAGCAGTGAAGAGTATTGGGGGCCCGGGCAGTATTTT.

The CDR3 DNA is TGTGCCAGCAGCGGAAGGGGGAGCGCTGGAAACACCATATATTTT. Amino acid sequence: CASSGRGSAGNTIYF. The chain links TRBV2 to TRBJ1-3; tentatively, D is TRBD1 (6 bases). V was shortened by 6 bases and J by 2 bases, with 14 bases between the two germline ends. This CDR3 has 15 amino acids. CDR1 and CDR2 (germline): SNHLY, FYNNEI.

This clone appeared a single time. This rearrangement joins TRBV7-6 to TRBJ2-7, with 11 bases that match TRBD2. The V gene's germline CDR1 is SGHVS and CDR2 FNYEAQ. V lost 5 bases to trimming and J lost 1 base; unmatched junction nucleotides: 4. CDR3 length: 15 amino acids. The CDR3 loop is CASSKGLADSYEQYF. CDR3 coding DNA: TGTGCCAGCAGCAAGGGACTAGCGGATTCCTACGAGCAGTACTTC.

The rearrangement links TRBV6-5 to TRBJ2-1, with 7 nucleotides matching TRBD1. The J segment lost 7 bases and the V segment lost 9 bases, leaving 15 bases of the junction unmatched. Germline CDR1 is MNHEY and CDR2 is SVGAGI. CDR3 length: 15 residues. CDR3 region: CASTSKGTEINEQFF. In DNA, the CDR3 is TGTGCCAGTACCAGCAAGGGGACAGAAATAAATGAGCAGTTCTTC.

This chain joins TRBV27 and TRBJ2-1, with D tentatively TRBD2 (6 bases). CDR3 size: 13 residues. Trimming removed 5 bases from V and 5 bases from J, with 10 bases in between. Germline V gives CDR1 MNHEY, CDR2 SMNVEV (reference sequence). The CDR3 here is CASSRLDHNEQFF. The CDR3 DNA follows: TGTGCCAGCAGTCGACTAGATCACAATGAGCAGTTCTTC.

The chain uses TRBV10-3 and TRBJ2-7; 10 bases are a match to TRBD1. This CDR3 has 12 amino acids. Germline CDR1 reads ENHRY; CDR2 reads SYGVKD. The trim removed 4 bases at V and 7 bases at J, leaving 1 base unmatched. The CDR3 region is CAISGTGGEQYF. The CDR3 region has the DNA TGTGCCATCAGTGGGACAGGGGGAGAGCAGTACTTC.

The V and J genes are TRBV19 and TRBJ2-5, with D tentatively TRBD2 (6 bases). The V end was cut by 1 base, the J end by 3 bases, with 12 bases between. Germline CDR1 LNHDA, CDR2 SQIVND (reference sequence). The CDR3 consists of 15 residues. CDR3 amino acids: CASSIGWGLEETQYF. CDR3 DNA: TGTGCCAGTAGTATAGGATGGGGACTGGAAGAGACCCAGTACTTC.

The chain has TRBV5-1 and TRBJ1-4; D is undetermined. The CDR3 loop spans 16 amino acids. V lost 3 bases and J lost 0, with 12 bases in between. Per germline, CDR1 SGHRS and CDR2 YFSETQ. The CDR3 loop reads CASSSEAPATNEKLFF. The CDR3, as DNA: TGCGCCAGCAGCTCCGAAGCCCCCGCAACTAATGAAAAACTGTTTTTT.

The rearrangement links TRBV19 to TRBJ2-1; D possibly corresponds to TRBD2 (6 bases). This CDR3 region has 14 residues. The V gene's germline CDR1 is LNHDA and CDR2 SQIVND (reference sequence). Trimming pared 7 bases from V and 9 bases from J, leaving 19 bases between. Written as DNA, the CDR3 is TGTGCCAGTACCTTGGACAACGCGGGGAGTGAGCAGTTCTTC. It codes for CASTLDNAGSEQFF. Based on the CDR3 plus reference TRBV19 and TRBJ2-1, the full variable domain is DGGITQSPKYLFRKEGQNVTLSCEQNLNHDAMYWYRQDPGQGLRLIYYSQIVNDFQKGDIAEGYSVSREKKESFPLTVTSAQKNPTAFYLCASTLDNAGSEQFFGPGTRLTVL.

The chain has TRBV7-9 and TRBJ1-1; possible D gene TRBD1, 6 bases. Looked up from germline, CDR1 is SEHNR and CDR2 is FQNEAQ (reference sequence). V lost 5 bases, J lost 1 base, and 11 bases lay in between. The CDR3 is made up of 14 amino acids. This CDR3 reads CASSKGHWNTEAFF. CDR3 DNA sequence: TGTGCCAGCAGCAAGGGACACTGGAACACTGAAGCTTTCTTT.

This clone was seen only a few times. The gene calls are TRBV6-5 and TRBJ2-1; tentative D call: TRBD1 (5 bases). The CDR3 sequence is 15 residues long. V lost 5 bases, J lost 8 bases, and 19 bases lay in between. CDR1 is MNHEY, CDR2 SVGAGI, per germline. The CDR3 loop is CASSQQAARVHEQFF. The CDR3 coding sequence is TGTGCCAGCAGTCAACAGGCCGCCAGGGTGCATGAGCAGTTCTTC.

A single count supports this clone. The V and J genes are TRBV5-6 and TRBJ2-7, with D possibly matching TRBD2 (5 bases). The V end was cut by 4 bases, the J end by 7 bases, with 15 bases between. The CDR3 has 13 amino acids. Germline V gene data show CDR1 as SGHDT and CDR2 as YYEEEE. Written as DNA, the CDR3 is TGTGCCAGCAGCCGTGTTCGGGGTTCAGAGCAGTACTTC. This sequence encodes CASSRVRGSEQYF.

The chain couples TRBV9 to TRBJ1-2; TRBD1 agrees at 7 bases. Germline lookup yields CDR1 SGDLS and CDR2 YYNGEE. V shed 0 bases, J shed 7 bases, and the junction held 9 bases outside the gene matches. The CDR3 loop spans 15 amino acids. Here the CDR3 DNA reads TGTGCCAGCAGCGTAGGTGGCAGGGGGTCGAGTGGCTACACCTTC. Translation: CASSVGGRGSSGYTF.

This clone was counted only a few times. The V gene is TRBV5-1, the J gene TRBJ1-1; tentatively, D is TRBD1 (5 bases). CDR3 length equals 13 residues. With 3 bases removed from V and 7 bases from J, the gap between germline ends came to 13 bases. Germline V CDR1 and CDR2: SGHRS, YFSETQ. Here the CDR3 reads CASSYPDTREAFF. The DNA of the CDR3 is TGCGCCAGCAGCTACCCGGACACCCGTGAAGCTTTCTTT.

V usage is TRBV25-1 and J usage is TRBJ2-1; D gene uncertain. V lost 0 bases, J lost 5 bases, and 5 bases lay in between. CDR3 length equals 13 residues. Germline values: CDR1 MGHDK, CDR2 SYGVNS. The CDR3, as DNA: TGTGCCAGCAGTGAATACCGGGACAATGAGCAGTTCTTC. This sequence encodes CASSEYRDNEQFF.

The rearrangement joins TRBV27 to TRBJ2-7; 8 bases are shared with TRBD2. V lost 4 bases to trimming and J lost 6 bases; unmatched junction nucleotides: 8. The germline V gene encodes CDR1 MNHEY and CDR2 SMNVEV (reference sequence). The CDR3 contains 14 residues. The CDR3 sequence: CASSSGLGVGEQYF. CDR3 in DNA: TGTGCCAGCAGTTCGGGACTAGGGGTCGGCGAGCAGTACTTC.

The chain employs TRBV6-5 and TRBJ1-4; perhaps TRBD1 as D (6 bases). Trimming took 8 bases from V and 7 from J, leaving 20 bases between them. The germline V gene encodes CDR1 MNHEY and CDR2 SVGAGI. The CDR3 length is 15 residues. CDR3 DNA sequence: TGTGCCAGCTGGTTCACCGCAGGGGTGGGTGAAAAACTGTTTTTT. Its translation: CASWFTAGVGEKLFF.

V is TRBV5-1 and J is TRBJ2-7; unclear D gene. The CDR3 is 14 amino acids. Germline CDR1 and CDR2: SGHRS and YFSETQ. Trimming shortened V by 2 bases and J by 5 bases, and 14 bases separated the two germline ends. CDR3 DNA sequence: TGCGCCAGCAGCTTTTGGCAGAATCCCCACGAGCAGTACTTC. It codes for CASSFWQNPHEQYF.

V gene TRBV6-6 combines with J gene TRBJ1-6; a possible D gene is TRBD1 (6 bases). Looked up from germline, CDR1 is MNHNY and CDR2 is SVGAGI (reference sequence). There are 13 residues in the CDR3. The CDR3 sequence: CIARGGYNSPLHF. The CDR3, as DNA: TGTATTGCGAGGGGGGGGTATAATTCACCCCTCCACTTT.

The rearrangement uses TRBV4-3 and TRBJ2-3; TRBD2 matches 9 bases. Per the germline V gene, CDR1 is LGHNA and CDR2 is YSLEER. The CDR3 spans 15 residues. Unmatched junction bases numbered 5, after V lost 4 bases and J lost 3 bases. The CDR3 DNA is TGCGCCAGCAGCCTCGCGGGAGGGAGTACAGATACGCAGTATTTT. It translates to CASSLAGGSTDTQYF.

The V and J genes are TRBV3-1 (or the pseudogene TRBV3-2) and TRBJ2-3, with D maybe TRBD2 (6 bases). The CDR3 extends over 17 amino acids. Trimming removed 0 bases at V and 3 bases at J, with 16 bases between. The germline CDR1 and CDR2 sequences are LGHDT and YNNKEL (reference sequence). The DNA of the CDR3 is TGTGCCAGCAGCCAAGATTCCTATGCGGGGAAAACAGATACGCAGTATTTT. It codes for CASSQDSYAGKTDTQYF.